The 24 T cell receptor beta chains reported below all come from one sample, sequenced in a study of blood T cells in healthy people across ages. A J-beta primer mix and a sample-barcoded 5' primer were used in a second PCR of about 7 to 12 cycles. MiXCR was run by TCRdb on the 5' RACE reads, yielding one entry per CDR3 protein. Found here are some 730,000 distinct CDR3 sequences, approximately 21% of them singletons; the top ten hold around 22%. The sequencing sample was made of blood. All receptors come from a man between 65 and 85 years old in good health.

This clonotype was seen more than once but under ten times. This rearrangement joins TRBV12-5 to TRBJ2-1, with D possibly TRBD1 on 6 matching bases. The germline gives CDR1 LGHNT, CDR2 FRNRAP. Trimming took off 0 bases at V and 5 bases at J, with 8 bases between the two ends. The CDR3 contains 14 residues. The CDR3 loop reads CASGLVPGDNEQFF. In DNA form, the CDR3 reads TGTGCTAGTGGTTTGGTACCAGGGGACAATGAGCAGTTCTTC.

In its sample, this clonotype was seen a few times. The chain recombines TRBV14 with TRBJ2-2, with TRBD1 identical over 9 bases. Germline-derived CDR1 and CDR2 are SGHDN and FVKESK. This CDR3 region has 15 residues. The V segment lost 5 bases and the J segment 6 bases; nucleotides outside the gene matches: 7. The CDR3 is CASSNLGQGAGELFF. Here the CDR3 DNA reads TGTGCCAGCAGCAACCTGGGACAGGGCGCCGGGGAGCTGTTTTTT.

This clonotype has just a few counts. The chain has TRBV18 and TRBJ2-5; 9 nucleotides line up with TRBD2. The J call is in doubt because the DNA end fits TRBJ2-7 better. Germline V CDR1 and CDR2: KGHSH, LQKENI. The CDR3 runs 14 residues. This chain's CDR3 is CASSHGTSFNEQYV. As DNA, the CDR3 is TGTGCCAGCTCCCACGGGACTAGCTTTAACGAGCAGTACGTC.

The sample holds many counts of this clonotype. CDR3 sequence reads: CASSLPGSHEQYF. In nucleotides, the CDR3 is TGTGCCAGCAGCCTCCCGGGTAGCCACGAGCAGTACTTC. This sequence joins TRBV3-1 and TRBJ2-7; D call uncertain. The CDR3 is 13 amino acids. CDR1 and CDR2 (germline): LGHDT, YNNKEL (reference sequence). Deletions cut 4 bases from V and 5 bases from J, with 12 bases between.

V usage is TRBV27 and J usage is TRBJ2-1, with 7 bases fitting TRBD2. This CDR3 region has 14 residues. The germline V gene encodes CDR1 MNHEY and CDR2 SMNVEV (reference sequence). V was pared by 2 bases and J by 8 bases, with 6 bases of the junction left unmatched. CDR3 loop: CASSLTIAGDEQFF. The CDR3 bases are TGTGCCAGCAGTTTAACGATCGCGGGAGATGAGCAGTTCTTC.

This clonotype has just a few counts. The chain links TRBV28 to TRBJ2-7; perhaps TRBD1 as D (6 bases). Trimming cost V 0 bases and J 5 bases, with 14 bases left between them. Germline V gives CDR1 MDHEN, CDR2 SYDVKM. The CDR3 spans 15 residues. The CDR3 bases are TGTGCCAGCAGTTTATGGGACAGCCAGTTAGACGAGCAGTACTTC. Translation gives CASSLWDSQLDEQYF.

This clonotype was recorded many times. This rearrangement joins TRBV7-2 to TRBJ2-1, with TRBD1 as a possible D gene (5 bases). Germline CDR1 and CDR2: SGHTA and FQGNSA. Trimming took off 6 bases at V and 7 bases at J, with 16 bases between the two ends. This CDR3 is built from 14 residues. As DNA, the CDR3 is TGTGCCAGCAGGTACACGACCCAGGGTAATGAGCAGTTCTTC. Its protein product is CASRYTTQGNEQFF.

The gene calls are TRBV20-1 and TRBJ2-1, with D unresolved. V was shortened by 8 bases and J by 2 bases, with 13 bases between the two germline ends. There are 13 residues in the CDR3. Germline assignment: CDR1 DFQATT and CDR2 SNEGSKA (reference sequence). CDR3 coding DNA: TGCAGTACTCAAATAGAAACCTACAATGAGCAGTTCTTC. Its translation: CSTQIETYNEQFF.

Only a few counts were recorded for this clonotype. This chain joins TRBV3-1 and TRBJ2-7; 8 bases match TRBD2. The CDR3 length is 16 residues. V dropped 5 bases and J dropped 3; count of bases not matched to a gene: 12. CDR1 is LGHDT and CDR2 is YNNKEL in the germline V gene (reference sequence). The CDR3 loop reads CASSSRTGTRRYEQYF. DNA for the CDR3: TGTGCCAGCAGCTCACGAACCGGGACTAGACGCTACGAGCAGTACTTC.

This clonotype was detected a few times. The chain carries TRBV12-3 or TRBV12-4 and TRBJ2-4; no definite D call. V gave up 7 bases and J gave up 6 bases, with 10 bases separating them. The CDR3 has 12 residues. CDR3 residues: CASTQQLNIQYF. The CDR3 nucleotides read TGTGCCAGCACACAACAACTAAACATTCAGTACTTC.

This clonotype was picked up a small number of times. The chain recombines TRBV29-1 with TRBJ2-1; D possibly matches TRBD1 or TRBD2 (5 bases each). The CDR3 runs to 15 residues. V lost 6 bases and J 0 bases, leaving 15 bases between the germline ends. Per germline, CDR1 SQVTM and CDR2 ANQGSEA. CDR3 nucleotide sequence: TGCAGCGTCCCCCGGGGCCCCAGCTCCTACAATGAGCAGTTCTTC. It yields the protein CSVPRGPSSYNEQFF.

This clonotype was recorded many times. This rearrangement joins TRBV5-1 to TRBJ2-5; D uncertain. The CDR3 covers 11 residues. Between the trimmed V and J ends, which lost 7 bases and 7 bases, there was a span of 11 bases. Germline V gene data show CDR1 as SGHRS and CDR2 as YFSETQ. The CDR3 is CASEIRGTQYF. In nucleotides, the CDR3 is TGCGCCAGCGAAATAAGAGGGACCCAGTACTTC.

This clonotype has only a few counts. V and J are TRBV7-8 and TRBJ2-2, with 9 bases identical to TRBD1. V shed 4 bases and J 5 bases; nucleotides not matched to a gene: 5. In germline, CDR1 is SGHVS, CDR2 FQNEAQ. This CDR3 is 15 amino acids long. CDR3 region: CASSYADRGTGELFF. CDR3 nucleotide sequence: TGTGCCAGCAGCTACGCGGACAGGGGAACCGGGGAGCTGTTTTTT.

This chain joins TRBV19 and TRBJ2-1; D is unclear. CDR3 length: 15 amino acids. Germline CDR1 LNHDA, CDR2 SQIVND (reference sequence). Trimming removed 5 bases at V and 9 bases at J, with 20 bases between. As DNA, the CDR3 is TGTGCCAGTAGTCCCCTCCGACTCCCCCGAGGTGAGCAGTTCTTC. Encoded protein: CASSPLRLPRGEQFF.

The V and J genes are TRBV12-3 or TRBV12-4 and TRBJ2-3; no definite D call. CDR3 size: 13 residues. V lost 3 bases and J lost 3, with 7 bases in between. CDR3 amino acids: CASSFAKTDTQYF. CDR3 sequence (DNA): TGTGCCAGCAGTTTCGCAAAGACAGATACGCAGTATTTT.

The chain is built from TRBV12-3 or TRBV12-4 and TRBJ2-7, with D tentatively TRBD1 (6 bases). Trimming cost V 3 bases and J 0 bases, with 9 bases left between them. The CDR3 contains 14 residues. The CDR3 nucleotides read TGTGCCAGCAGTTTGAGAGGGGGCTCCTACGAGCAGTACTTC. Its translation is CASSLRGGSYEQYF.

On this clonotype: As the CDR3 is not closed by the conserved phenylalanine or tryptophan, this likely results from a read error. V gene TRBV12-3 or TRBV12-4 combines with J gene TRBJ2-7; D tentatively fits TRBD1 or TRBD2 (5 bases each). This CDR3 is built from 14 residues. Trimming took 3 bases from V and 2 from J, leaving 11 bases between them. Written as DNA, the CDR3 is TGTGCCAGCAGTTTGGGACGGATGCCCTACGAGCAGTACCTC. This encodes CASSLGRMPYEQYL.

This chain uses TRBV4-1 with TRBJ1-4; D is unclear. V was trimmed by 0 bases and J by 1 base, leaving 12 bases between them. The CDR3 runs 17 residues. Germline lookup yields CDR1 MGHRA and CDR2 YSYEKL. For the CDR3, the DNA is TGCGCCAGCAGCCAAGACCAATTACGGGAAACTAATGAAAAACTGTTTTTT. It specifies CASSQDQLRETNEKLFF.

This clonotype showed up just a few times. This chain uses TRBV10-3 with TRBJ2-3, with a possible D match to TRBD2 (6 bases). This CDR3 is 16 amino acids long. Germline values: CDR1 ENHRY, CDR2 SYGVKD. Between the trimmed V and J ends, which lost 7 bases and 2 bases, there was a span of 19 bases. CDR3 sequence reads: CAIKKGLQIDTDTQYF. CDR3 sequence (DNA): TGTGCCATCAAGAAGGGACTGCAGATAGACACAGATACGCAGTATTTT.

This clonotype was seen more than once but under ten times. This sequence joins TRBV28 and TRBJ1-2; D ambiguous. Germline V gene data show CDR1 as MDHEN and CDR2 as SYDVKM. Trimming took 10 bases from V and 6 from J, leaving 9 bases between them. This CDR3 has 10 residues. The CDR3 DNA follows: TGTGCCACCGGTACTAATGGCTACACCTTC. This sequence encodes CATGTNGYTF.

The V call is TRBV6-1, the J call TRBJ2-1, with 8 positions matching TRBD2. CDR1 and CDR2 from the germline V gene are MNHNS and SASEGT. Trimming cost V 7 bases and J 4 bases; bases outside gene matches: 18. The CDR3 runs to 18 residues. CDR3 amino acids: CASTRGLPREGKYNEQFF. CDR3 in DNA: TGTGCCAGCACTAGGGGCCTGCCCCGGGAGGGAAAATACAATGAGCAGTTCTTC.

The rearrangement uses TRBV12-3 or TRBV12-4 and TRBJ2-3, with D perhaps matching TRBD2 (6 bases). The CDR3 sequence is 14 residues long. V lost 5 bases, J lost 15 bases, and 24 bases lay in between. The CDR3 bases are TGTGCCAGCAGTCTCCGGGGGAGAGCAGATACGGAATATTTT. This sequence encodes CASSLRGRADTEYF.

In this sample, this clonotype turned up a few times. The V and J genes are TRBV29-1 and TRBJ2-1; 8 bases line up with TRBD1. Germline V gene data show CDR1 as SQVTM and CDR2 as ANQGSEA. The ends lost 0 bases at V and 7 bases at J; junction bases unmatched: 5. The CDR3 is 14 amino acids. The CDR3 DNA sequence: TGCAGCGTTGAAGATCGGACAGGGACGAATGAGCAGTTCTTC. Amino acid sequence: CSVEDRTGTNEQFF.

Here the CDR3 reads CSVYRSLSYNEQFF. As DNA, the CDR3 is TGCAGTGTTTACAGGTCCTTATCCTACAATGAGCAGTTCTTC. V gene TRBV29-1 combines with J gene TRBJ2-1; weak D call: TRBD1 (5 bases). Germline CDR1 reads SQVTM; CDR2 reads ANQGSEA. This CDR3 is built from 14 residues.